Each of the 5 T cell receptor beta chains below was sequenced from the same sample in a study of T cells expressing NK-cell markers. TCRdb re-called the 5' RACE reads and gives one entry per CDR3 protein, without DNA. This listing includes 150,000 to 200,000 distinct CDR3 sequences. Sequences were obtained from blood T cells: a sorted CD56 or NKG2C T cell subset, CD4+ or CD8+ T cells, or bulk PBMC T cells (not recorded which). These receptors came from a woman between 18 and 70 years old in good health.

This chain joins TRBV20-1 and TRBJ1-5; TCRdb outputs TRBD1, but without DNA this stays unchecked. Germline CDR1 and CDR2: DFQATT and SNEGSKA (reference sequence). This CDR3 is 14 amino acids long. Here the CDR3 reads CSARAGQGSGPQHF.

The CDR3 protein is CASSLGSGRSLYNEQFF. The chain has TRBV7-8 and TRBJ2-1; TCRdb's assignment of TRBD2 cannot be checked, as there is no DNA. Germline V gene lookup returns CDR1 SGHVS and CDR2 FQNEAQ. The CDR3 is 17 amino acids.

The rearrangement links TRBV12-3 or TRBV12-4 to TRBJ1-2. This CDR3 has 14 residues. The chain's CDR3 is CASSQETANYGYTF.

This chain connects TRBV2 to TRBJ2-1; TCRdb's D call, TRBD2, is unchecked because there is no DNA. Germline V gene data show CDR1 as SNHLY and CDR2 as FYNNEI. This CDR3 comprises 13 residues. CDR3: CASSVLDINEQFF. Full variable domain (rest looked up from reference TRBV2 and TRBJ2-1): EPEVTQTPSHQVTQMGQEVILRCVPISNHLYFYWYRQILGQKVEFLVSFYNNEISEKSEIFDDQFSVERPDGSNFTLKIRSTKLEDSAMYFCASSVLDINEQFFGPGTRLTVL.

The rearrangement links TRBV2 to TRBJ2-3. Germline V gene data show CDR1 as SNHLY and CDR2 as FYNNEI. The CDR3 is 14 amino acids. CDR3 sequence reads: CASSEDRHSGTQYF.